This entry lists 26 T cell receptor beta chains sequenced from one sample in a study of Ad26.COV2.S vaccination and SARS-CoV-2 variants. Some clones are missing from TCRdb's copy, which holds only in-frame ones; the method was immunoSEQ multiplex PCR. The data show about 350,000 clones, with 85% to 90% seen just once and approximately 5% held by the top ten. Described treatment: about 20 received Ad26.COV2.S at low or high dose, single or two shots; 5 received placebo; per-sample allocation not given. After the first vaccine or placebo injection, samples were drawn on day 63. Material: peripheral blood, obtained in a trial of Ad26.COV2.S vaccine versus placebo. The receptors derive from a person aged 18-65 years who received the Ad26.COV2.S COVID-19 vaccine or a placebo.

The chain carries TRBV2 and TRBJ2-7; a weak D match, TRBD1 (5 bases). The ends were cut back, 0 bases at V and 2 bases at J, with 8 bases in the middle. The CDR3 contains 14 residues. From germline, CDR1 is SNHLY and CDR2 FYNNEI. The CDR3 region is CASSEATVTYEQYF. CDR3 coding DNA: TGTGCCAGCAGTGAAGCGACAGTTACCTACGAGCAGTACTTC.

The V call is TRBV10-3, the J call TRBJ2-7; 15 positions match TRBD2. The CDR3 is 17 residues long. The germline V gene encodes CDR1 ENHRY and CDR2 SYGVKD. V dropped 5 bases and J dropped 2; count of bases not matched to a gene: 7. The CDR3 DNA reads as TGTGCCATCAGTATTGGGACTAGCGGGAGGTCCCCCTACGAGCAGTACTTC. The encoded protein is CAISIGTSGRSPYEQYF.

The rearrangement joins TRBV27 to TRBJ2-1; a possible D gene is TRBD2 (5 bases). The germline V and J ends were trimmed by 4 bases and 6 bases, with 16 bases remaining between them. Per the germline V gene, CDR1 is MNHEY and CDR2 is SMNVEV (reference sequence). This CDR3 spans 15 amino acids. The chain's CDR3 is CASSSAGLRANEQFF. The DNA for the CDR3 is TGTGCCAGCAGTTCGGCGGGTTTAAGGGCCAATGAGCAGTTCTTC.

This chain connects TRBV10-3 to TRBJ2-7, with TRBD2 identical over 9 bases. The V gene's germline CDR1 is ENHRY and CDR2 SYGVKD. The CDR3 has 16 amino acids. V shed 0 bases and J 2 bases; nucleotides not matched to a gene: 5. The CDR3 DNA follows: TGTGCCATCAGTGAGTCTACGGAGCGGGGGGCCTACGAGCAGTACTTC. Protein sequence: CAISESTERGAYEQYF.

This chain uses TRBV7-6 with TRBJ2-1; D is ambiguous. The germline V gene encodes CDR1 SGHVS and CDR2 FNYEAQ. The V end lost 5 bases, the J end lost 9 bases, and 14 bases lay between the germline ends. The CDR3 consists of 13 residues. This CDR3 is CASSHGRKAEQFF. The CDR3 DNA sequence: TGTGCCAGCAGCCATGGACGGAAGGCTGAGCAGTTCTTC.

This clone has just one count. The chain combines TRBV7-9 with TRBJ2-1, with D unresolved. V was pared by 1 base and J by 9 bases, with 19 bases between. The V gene's germline CDR1 is SEHNR and CDR2 FQNEAQ (reference sequence). The CDR3 is made up of 16 amino acids. The CDR3 region has the DNA TGTGCCAGCAGCTTAGGGGGTAAGGGCAGATTCGGTGAGCAGTTCTTC. This sequence encodes CASSLGGKGRFGEQFF.

This clone has a handful of counts. The chain joins TRBV3-1 (or the pseudogene TRBV3-2) to TRBJ1-1; D not resolved. The CDR3 has 14 residues. The germline gives CDR1 LGHDT, CDR2 YNNKEL (reference sequence). Deletions cut 1 base from V and 5 bases from J, with 11 bases between. The CDR3 here is CASSQGTLRTEAFF. CDR3 coding DNA: TGTGCCAGCAGCCAAGGGACTTTGAGGACTGAAGCTTTCTTT.

The chain links TRBV29-1 to TRBJ2-1; 11 bases agree with TRBD2. This CDR3 contains 14 residues. The germline V gene has CDR1 SQVTM and CDR2 ANQGSEA. With V trimmed by 4 bases and J by 5 bases, 4 bases remained unmatched. CDR3 in DNA: TGCAGCGTTGGACGACTAGCGGGGAACAATGAGCAGTTCTTC. This translates into CSVGRLAGNNEQFF.

The chain carries TRBV6-5 and TRBJ2-7; D might be TRBD1 or TRBD2, each matching 6 bases. This CDR3 spans 11 amino acids. Between the trimmed V and J ends, which lost 6 bases and 7 bases, there was a span of 10 bases. The germline V gene has CDR1 MNHEY and CDR2 SVGAGI. CDR3 coding DNA: TGTGCCAGCAGGGGGGGCAATGAGCAGTACTTC. This translates into CASRGGNEQYF.

V and J are TRBV28 and TRBJ2-3; the D is unclear. This CDR3 is built from 14 residues. V lost 1 base to trimming and J lost 0 bases, with 5 bases between them. The germline gives CDR1 MDHEN, CDR2 SYDVKM. This CDR3 is CASSLYSSTDTQYF. The CDR3 DNA sequence: TGTGCCAGCAGTTTATATTCGAGCACAGATACGCAGTATTTT.

The genes are TRBV3-1 (or the pseudogene TRBV3-2) and TRBJ1-3; D gene unclear. Germline CDR1 is LGHDT and CDR2 is YNNKEL (reference sequence). The CDR3 spans 14 residues. V lost 1 base to trimming and J lost 0 bases, with 4 bases between them. The CDR3 nucleotides are TGTGCCAGCAGCCAAGGGGGCTCTGGAAACACCATATATTTT. Translating gives CASSQGGSGNTIYF.

This chain uses TRBV6-5 with TRBJ2-2; weak D call: TRBD1 (6 bases). The CDR3 totals 14 residues. The V end lost 6 bases, the J end lost 2 bases, and 10 bases lay between the germline ends. Germline CDR1 is MNHEY and CDR2 is SVGAGI. The DNA of the CDR3 is TGTGCCAGCAGCGTACAGGGTAACACCGGGGAGCTGTTTTTT. Its protein product is CASSVQGNTGELFF.

The CDR3 coding sequence is TGTGCCAGCTCACCTATTTTGGTGACTGACTCCTACAATGAGCAGTTCTTC. This encodes CASSPILVTDSYNEQFF. The genes are TRBV18 and TRBJ2-1, with D unclear. There are 17 residues in the CDR3. Trimming took 3 bases from V and 0 from J, leaving 15 bases between them. The germline gives CDR1 KGHSH, CDR2 LQKENI.

The chain links TRBV9 to TRBJ1-2; 9 bases map to TRBD1. Germline V gene data show CDR1 as SGDLS and CDR2 as YYNGEE. The junction had 5 bases not matched to a gene; V was cut back by 2 bases and J by 0 bases. CDR3 length: 16 residues. CDR3 coding DNA: TGTGCCAGCAGCGTCCAGGGACAGGGCCCTAACTATGGCTACACCTTC. Translated: CASSVQGQGPNYGYTF.

The chain couples TRBV19 to TRBJ1-6; D possibly corresponds to TRBD1 (5 bases). Trimming shortened V by 6 bases and J by 5 bases, and 8 bases separated the two germline ends. Germline CDR1 reads LNHDA; CDR2 reads SQIVND (reference sequence). This CDR3 is built from 13 residues. CDR3 sequence (DNA): TGTGCCAGTAGGGGGGACCATAATTCACCCCTCCACTTT. Protein sequence: CASRGDHNSPLHF.

This chain uses TRBV6-2 or TRBV6-3 with TRBJ2-1; the D gene is possibly TRBD1 (5 bases). The CDR3 length is 15 residues. Trimming removed 4 bases from V and 6 bases from J, with 16 bases in between. In germline, CDR1 is MNHEY, CDR2 SVGEGT. The CDR3 reads CASSFLQGLSNEQFF. DNA for the CDR3: TGTGCCAGCAGTTTTCTTCAGGGTTTGAGCAATGAGCAGTTCTTC.

V usage is TRBV28 and J usage is TRBJ2-2; perhaps TRBD1 as D (5 bases). Germline values: CDR1 MDHEN, CDR2 SYDVKM. Trimming removed 6 bases from V and 7 bases from J, with 15 bases in between. The CDR3 extends over 14 amino acids. CDR3 sequence reads: CASRIQGYGGELFF. The CDR3 coding sequence is TGTGCCAGCAGAATTCAGGGATATGGCGGGGAGCTGTTTTTT.

This chain links TRBV19 with TRBJ2-5; 10 bases fit TRBD2. V lost 3 bases to trimming and J lost 1 base; unmatched junction nucleotides: 2. The CDR3 loop spans 15 amino acids. The germline V gene encodes CDR1 LNHDA and CDR2 SQIVND (reference sequence). The chain's CDR3 is CASSIGLAVQETQYF. CDR3 in DNA: TGTGCCAGTAGTATCGGACTAGCGGTCCAAGAGACCCAGTACTTC.

This chain uses TRBV15 with TRBJ2-3; 10 bases are shared with TRBD1. The CDR3 is 15 residues long. Germline lookup yields CDR1 LNHNV and CDR2 YYDKDF (reference sequence). Losses at the gene ends were 2 bases for V and 4 bases for J; bases not matched to a gene: 3. CDR3 amino acids: CATSRPGTGADTQYF. The DNA for the CDR3 is TGTGCCACCAGCAGACCTGGGACAGGGGCAGATACGCAGTATTTT.

The rearrangement joins TRBV7-2 to TRBJ2-3; TRBD2 agrees at 11 bases. J gave up 3 bases and V 4 bases, and 3 bases lay outside the gene matches. Germline lookup yields CDR1 SGHTA and CDR2 FQGNSA. The CDR3 covers 15 residues. CDR3: CASSWSSGRTDTQYF. The DNA of the CDR3 is TGTGCCAGCAGCTGGTCTAGCGGGAGGACAGATACGCAGTATTTT.

The chain joins TRBV27 to TRBJ2-5, with D possibly TRBD1 on 5 matching bases. The V gene lost 0 bases and the J gene lost 1 base, with 12 bases spanning the gap. CDR3 length equals 16 residues. Germline CDR1 and CDR2: MNHEY and SMNVEV (reference sequence). Here the CDR3 reads CASSLSWGRGQETQYF. DNA of the CDR3: TGTGCCAGCAGTTTATCGTGGGGAAGGGGCCAAGAGACCCAGTACTTC.

CDR3 DNA sequence: TGTGCCACCAGCAGGGGTTTCACTGAAGCTTTCTTT. It codes for CATSRGFTEAFF. The chain joins TRBV15 to TRBJ1-1, with unresolved D. V was pared by 3 bases and J by 4 bases, with 6 bases between. This CDR3 region has 12 residues. Germline values: CDR1 LNHNV, CDR2 YYDKDF (reference sequence).

J is TRBJ2-1 and V is TRBV7-8; 11 bases are a match to TRBD2. The V gene's germline CDR1 is SGHVS and CDR2 FQNEAQ. Trimming took 5 bases from V and 0 from J; bases not matched to a gene: 12. The CDR3 consists of 19 residues. The CDR3 region is CASSRRRTSGRSSYNEQFF. The CDR3, as DNA: TGTGCCAGCAGCCGAAGGCGGACTAGCGGGCGAAGCTCCTACAATGAGCAGTTCTTC.

The chain employs TRBV5-1 and TRBJ2-1, with D maybe TRBD2 (5 bases). This CDR3 spans 13 amino acids. Germline-derived CDR1 and CDR2 are SGHRS and YFSETQ. V lost 5 bases, J lost 9 bases, and 15 bases lay in between. The CDR3 region is CASRASGNGEQFF. In nucleotides, the CDR3 is TGCGCCAGCAGAGCGTCCGGGAACGGTGAGCAGTTCTTC.

This clone was recorded a few times. The rearrangement joins TRBV28 to TRBJ1-2; no firm D call. Germline assignment: CDR1 MDHEN and CDR2 SYDVKM. Between the trimmed V and J ends, which lost 6 bases and 4 bases, there was a span of 18 bases. The CDR3 covers 15 residues. DNA of the CDR3: TGTGCCAGCAGCACCGGGCCGCGAGAAGCCTATGGCTACACCTTC. It translates to CASSTGPREAYGYTF.

The rearrangement joins TRBV7-2 to TRBJ2-2; 7 bases are a match to TRBD1. Losses at the gene ends were 5 bases for V and 4 bases for J; bases not matched to a gene: 10. Per the germline V gene, CDR1 is SGHTA and CDR2 is FQGNSA. The CDR3 runs 16 residues. This chain's CDR3 is CASSPAGQAGTGELFF. The CDR3 nucleotides read TGTGCCAGCAGCCCCGCCGGACAGGCCGGCACCGGGGAGCTGTTTTTT.